These 8 T cell receptor beta chains were all obtained from the same sample, sequenced in a study of PD-1 blockade in mismatch repair-deficient tumors. Data came from immunoSEQ multiplex PCR; TCRdb stores just in-frame clones and leaves some out. The sample records approximately 110,000 clones, over 65% being singletons. Sequencing was performed on peripheral blood, taken approximately 64 weeks after starting pembrolizumab. These receptors came from an adult with mismatch repair-deficient cancer.

In this sample, this clone turned up once. The V and J genes are TRBV19 and TRBJ2-2; TRBD2 agrees at 9 bases. Trimming cost V 8 bases and J 4 bases; bases outside gene matches: 8. CDR1 LNHDA and CDR2 SQIVND come from the germline V gene (reference sequence). CDR3 length: 15 amino acids. The CDR3 DNA follows: TGTGCCAGTTCCTCATCTAGCGGGGCCACCGGGGAGCTGTTTTTT. It codes for CASSSSSGATGELFF.

V gene TRBV5-1 combines with J gene TRBJ2-1, with a tentative D call TRBD1 (6 bases). With 5 bases removed from V and 4 bases from J, the gap between germline ends came to 13 bases. Per germline, CDR1 SGHRS and CDR2 YFSETQ. The CDR3 contains 14 residues. The CDR3 sequence: CASRGAEGYNEQFF. In DNA, the CDR3 is TGCGCCAGCAGGGGGGCCGAGGGATACAATGAGCAGTTCTTC.

This chain joins TRBV11-3 and TRBJ2-7; a weak D match, TRBD1 (5 bases). Germline values: CDR1 SGHNT, CDR2 YENEEA. Between the trimmed V and J ends, which lost 1 base and 1 base, there was a span of 17 bases. The length of the CDR3 is 17 residues. CDR3 protein: CASSLVRLTGNSYEQYF. For the CDR3, the DNA is TGTGCCAGCAGCTTAGTCCGACTCACAGGCAATTCCTACGAGCAGTACTTC.

This clone was detected only once. This rearrangement joins TRBV18 to TRBJ1-2; D ambiguous. The CDR3 totals 16 residues. Per germline, CDR1 KGHSH and CDR2 LQKENI. V lost 3 bases to trimming and J lost 5 bases, with 19 bases between them. CDR3 bases: TGTGCCAGCTCACCCCGTTCTGAGGGTTGGTTGTATGGCTACACCTTC. Its protein is CASSPRSEGWLYGYTF.

CDR3 loop: CASSLAGQSNQPQHF. The CDR3 DNA sequence: TGTGCCAGCAGCTTAGCCGGACAGTCCAATCAGCCCCAGCATTTT. This chain uses TRBV7-8 with TRBJ1-5; a possible D gene is TRBD1 (6 bases). V lost 0 bases and J lost 3, with 9 bases in between. This CDR3 comprises 15 residues. Germline CDR1 is SGHVS and CDR2 is FQNEAQ.

The CDR3 sequence: CATSRGAYTDTQYF. The CDR3 DNA reads as TGTGCCACCAGCAGAGGAGCGTACACAGATACGCAGTATTTT. This chain links TRBV15 with TRBJ2-3, with D uncertain. Germline V lookup: CDR1 LNHNV, CDR2 YYDKDF (reference sequence). V lost 1 base to trimming and J lost 2 bases, with 7 bases between them. The CDR3 is made up of 14 amino acids.

The V gene is TRBV27, the J gene TRBJ1-2; a possible D gene is TRBD1 (5 bases). V was clipped by 6 bases and J by 6 bases, with 20 bases between them. Germline CDR1 and CDR2: MNHEY and SMNVEV (reference sequence). This CDR3 contains 15 residues. CDR3 residues: CASSPGGSGGNGYTF. CDR3 nucleotides: TGTGCCAGCAGCCCGGGGGGATCAGGCGGGAATGGCTACACCTTC.

This chain links TRBV19 with TRBJ2-3; 8 positions agree with TRBD2. J lost 1 base, V lost 5 bases, and 2 bases had no gene match. The length of the CDR3 is 14 residues. CDR1 is LNHDA, CDR2 SQIVND, per germline (reference sequence). CDR3 nucleotides: TGTGCCAGTAGTTCGACTAGCGGCACAGATACGCAGTATTTT. Residues: CASSSTSGTDTQYF.